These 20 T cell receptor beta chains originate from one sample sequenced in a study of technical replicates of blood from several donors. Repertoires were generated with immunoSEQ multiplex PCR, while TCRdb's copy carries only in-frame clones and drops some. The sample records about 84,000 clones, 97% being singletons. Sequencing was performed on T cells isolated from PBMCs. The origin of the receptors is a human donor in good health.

The chain's CDR3 is CASSLGGQGITEAFF. Written as DNA, the CDR3 is TGTGCCAGCAGCTTAGGGGGACAGGGGATCACTGAAGCTTTCTTT. The J gene is TRBJ1-1, the V gene TRBV7-9, with TRBD1 matching over 10 bases. CDR3 length: 15 amino acids. V lost 1 base, J lost 4 bases, and 3 bases stayed unmatched. Germline V CDR1 and CDR2: SEHNR, FQNEAQ (reference sequence).

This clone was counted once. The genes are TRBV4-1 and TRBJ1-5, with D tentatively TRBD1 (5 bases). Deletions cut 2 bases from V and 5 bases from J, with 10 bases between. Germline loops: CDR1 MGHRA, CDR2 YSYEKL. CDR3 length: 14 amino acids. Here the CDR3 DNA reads TGCGCCAGCAGCCAACTCCAGGGCCATCAGCCCCAGCATTTT. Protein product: CASSQLQGHQPQHF.

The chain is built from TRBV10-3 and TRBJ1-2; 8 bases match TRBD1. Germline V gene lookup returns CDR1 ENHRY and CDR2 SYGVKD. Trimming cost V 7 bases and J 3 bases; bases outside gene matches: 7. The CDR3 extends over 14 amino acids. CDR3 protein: CAIMKTGAHYGYTF. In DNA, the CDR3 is TGTGCCATCATGAAGACAGGGGCCCACTATGGCTACACCTTC.

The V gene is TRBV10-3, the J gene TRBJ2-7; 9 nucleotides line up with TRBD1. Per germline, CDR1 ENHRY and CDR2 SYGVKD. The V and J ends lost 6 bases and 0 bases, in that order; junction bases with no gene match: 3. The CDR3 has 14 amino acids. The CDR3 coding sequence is TGTGCCATCAGAGGGGACAGGGACTCCTACGAGCAGTACTTC. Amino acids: CAIRGDRDSYEQYF.

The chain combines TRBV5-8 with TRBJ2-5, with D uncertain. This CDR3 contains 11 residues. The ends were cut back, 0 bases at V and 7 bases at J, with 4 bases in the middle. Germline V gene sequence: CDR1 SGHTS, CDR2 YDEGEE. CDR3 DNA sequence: TGTGCCAGCAGCTTGGCCGGGACCCAGTACTTC. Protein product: CASSLAGTQYF.

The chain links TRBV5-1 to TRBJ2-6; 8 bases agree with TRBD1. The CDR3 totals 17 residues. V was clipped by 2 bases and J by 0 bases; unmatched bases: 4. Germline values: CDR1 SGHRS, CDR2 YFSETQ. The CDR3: CASSFQGAGSGANVLTF. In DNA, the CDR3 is TGCGCCAGCAGCTTTCAGGGGGCCGGCTCTGGGGCCAACGTCCTGACTTTC. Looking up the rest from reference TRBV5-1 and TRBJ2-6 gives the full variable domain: KAGVTQTPRYLIKTRGQQVTLSCSPISGHRSVSWYQQTPGQGLQFLFEYFSETQRNKGNFPGRFSGRQFSNSRSEMNVSTLELGDSALYLCASSFQGAGSGANVLTFGAGSRLTVL.

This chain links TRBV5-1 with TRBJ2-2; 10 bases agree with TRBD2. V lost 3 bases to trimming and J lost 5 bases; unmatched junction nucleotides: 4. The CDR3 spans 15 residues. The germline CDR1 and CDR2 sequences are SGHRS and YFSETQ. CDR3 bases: TGCGCCAGCAGCTCAAGCGGGGGGGCTACCGGGGAGCTGTTTTTT. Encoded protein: CASSSSGGATGELFF.

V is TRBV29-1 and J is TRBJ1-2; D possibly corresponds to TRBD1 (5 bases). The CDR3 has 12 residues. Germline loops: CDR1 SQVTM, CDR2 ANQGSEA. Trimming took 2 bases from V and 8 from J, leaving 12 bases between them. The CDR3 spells CSVERSGYGYTF. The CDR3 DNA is TGCAGCGTTGAAAGGTCAGGGTACGGCTACACCTTC.

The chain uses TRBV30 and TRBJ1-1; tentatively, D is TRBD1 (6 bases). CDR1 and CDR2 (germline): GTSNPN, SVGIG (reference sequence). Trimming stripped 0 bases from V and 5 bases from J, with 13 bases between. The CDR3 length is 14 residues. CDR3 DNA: TGTGCCTGGAGTGTTCTGACAGGTGGGACTGAAGCTTTCTTT. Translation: CAWSVLTGGTEAFF.

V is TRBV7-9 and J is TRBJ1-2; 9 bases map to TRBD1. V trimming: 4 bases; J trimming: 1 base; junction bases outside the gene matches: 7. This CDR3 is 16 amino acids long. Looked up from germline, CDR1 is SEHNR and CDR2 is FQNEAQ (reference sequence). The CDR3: CASSSVRDRDNYGYTF. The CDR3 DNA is TGTGCCAGCAGCTCTGTACGGGACAGGGATAACTATGGCTACACCTTC.

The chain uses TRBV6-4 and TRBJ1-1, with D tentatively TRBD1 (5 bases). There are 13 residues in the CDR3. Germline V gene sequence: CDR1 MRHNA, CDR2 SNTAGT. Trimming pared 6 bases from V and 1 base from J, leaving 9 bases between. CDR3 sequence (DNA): TGTGCCAGCAGAATCGGACAGAACACTGAAGCTTTCTTT. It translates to CASRIGQNTEAFF.

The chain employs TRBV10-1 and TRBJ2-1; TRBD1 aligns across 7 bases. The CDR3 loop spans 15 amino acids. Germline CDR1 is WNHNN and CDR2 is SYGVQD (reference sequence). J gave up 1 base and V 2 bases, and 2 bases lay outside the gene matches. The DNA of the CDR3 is TGCGCCAGCAGTGAGGAGGGGGCGTCCTACAATGAGCAGTTCTTC. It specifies CASSEEGASYNEQFF.

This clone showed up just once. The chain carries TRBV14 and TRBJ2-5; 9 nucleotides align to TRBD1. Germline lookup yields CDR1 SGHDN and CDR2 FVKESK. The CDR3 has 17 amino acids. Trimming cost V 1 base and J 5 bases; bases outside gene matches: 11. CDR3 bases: TGTGCCAGCAGCCAAGTATGGGGACAGGGCGATGGCGAGACCCAGTACTTC. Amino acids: CASSQVWGQGDGETQYF.

CDR3 sequence reads: CASSVYAGELFF. The CDR3 DNA reads as TGTGCCAGCAGCGTCTATGCCGGGGAGCTGTTTTTT. The rearrangement links TRBV9 to TRBJ2-2; no firm D call. The germline gives CDR1 SGDLS, CDR2 YYNGEE. The V end lost 2 bases, the J end lost 6 bases, and 5 bases lay between the germline ends. The CDR3 is 12 amino acids.

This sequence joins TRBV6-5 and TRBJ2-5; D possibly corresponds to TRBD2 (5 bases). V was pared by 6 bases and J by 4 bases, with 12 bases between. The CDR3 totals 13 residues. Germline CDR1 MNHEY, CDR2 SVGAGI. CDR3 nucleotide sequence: TGTGCCAGCAGACACCGGACTGTAGAGACCCAGTACTTC. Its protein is CASRHRTVETQYF.

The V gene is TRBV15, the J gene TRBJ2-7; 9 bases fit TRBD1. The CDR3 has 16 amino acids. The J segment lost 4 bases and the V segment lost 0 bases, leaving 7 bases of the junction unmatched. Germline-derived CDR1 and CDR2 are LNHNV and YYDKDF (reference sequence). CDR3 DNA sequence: TGTGCCACCAGCAGAGATGGAGGGACAGGGTCTTACGAGCAGTACTTC. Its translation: CATSRDGGTGSYEQYF.

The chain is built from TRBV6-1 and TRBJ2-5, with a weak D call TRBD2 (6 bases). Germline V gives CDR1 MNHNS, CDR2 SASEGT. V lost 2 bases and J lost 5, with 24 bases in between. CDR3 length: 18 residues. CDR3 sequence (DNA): TGTGCCAGCAGTGAAAGTGGGTGGGGCGGGGAGAGTTTGGAGACCCAGTACTTC. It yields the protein CASSESGWGGESLETQYF.

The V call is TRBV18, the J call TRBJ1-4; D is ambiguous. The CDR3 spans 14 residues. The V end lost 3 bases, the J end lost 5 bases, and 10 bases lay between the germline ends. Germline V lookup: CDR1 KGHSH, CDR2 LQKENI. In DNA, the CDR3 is TGTGCCAGCTCACCTCCGGGTCTAAATGAAAAACTGTTTTTT. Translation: CASSPPGLNEKLFF.

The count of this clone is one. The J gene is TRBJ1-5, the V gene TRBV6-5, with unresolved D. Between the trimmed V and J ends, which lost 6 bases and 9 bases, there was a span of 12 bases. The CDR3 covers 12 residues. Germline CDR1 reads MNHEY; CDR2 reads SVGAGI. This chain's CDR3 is CASSLPGGPQHF. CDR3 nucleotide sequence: TGTGCCAGCAGCCTCCCGGGTGGGCCCCAGCATTTT.

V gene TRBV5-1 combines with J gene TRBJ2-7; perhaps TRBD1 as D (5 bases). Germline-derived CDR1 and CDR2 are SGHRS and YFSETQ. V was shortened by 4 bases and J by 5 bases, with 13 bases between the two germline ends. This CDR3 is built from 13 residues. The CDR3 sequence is CASSLLTVDEQYF. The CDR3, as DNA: TGCGCCAGCAGCCTCCTGACAGTGGACGAGCAGTACTTC.